This TCR beta chain is drawn from a study of blood T cell repertoires in COVID-19. Study-level background: COVID-19 samples from acute and convalescent phases originated in the United States, Italy and Spain. Sample material is recorded as cDNA or gDNA derived from T cells, B-cell-depleted T cells, or PBMCs.

This CDR3 region has 14 residues. V dropped 3 bases and J dropped 6 bases, with 18 bases sitting between them. Germline CDR1 and CDR2: GTSNPN and SVGIG (reference sequence). Per the original data handling: By means of reference gene primer amplification, nucleated cell counts were estimated. The table came from immunoSEQ multiplex PCR; TCRdb's copy has only in-frame clones and leaves some out. V, J and clone size reflect that table, while D and trimming were determined from the DNA. Among roughly 140,000 clones, roughly 84% were seen once, and the ten largest hold 30% to 45%. The TCR sequence derives from a human donor in a cohort sampled during active COVID-19. The chain carries TRBV30 and TRBJ2-7, with D possibly matching TRBD1 (5 bases). Sequences were obtained from peripheral blood. In DNA, the CDR3 is TGTGCCTGGAGGACACAGGAAAAAGGCGGCGAGCAGTACTTC. Protein sequence: CAWRTQEKGGEQYF. The full variable domain, rest sourced from reference TRBV30 and TRBJ2-7, is SQTIHQWPATLVQPVGSPLSLECTVEGTSNPNLYWYRQAAGRGLQLLFYSVGIGQISSEVPQNLSASRPQDRQFILSSKKLLLSDSGFYLCAWRTQEKGGEQYFGPGTRLTVT.